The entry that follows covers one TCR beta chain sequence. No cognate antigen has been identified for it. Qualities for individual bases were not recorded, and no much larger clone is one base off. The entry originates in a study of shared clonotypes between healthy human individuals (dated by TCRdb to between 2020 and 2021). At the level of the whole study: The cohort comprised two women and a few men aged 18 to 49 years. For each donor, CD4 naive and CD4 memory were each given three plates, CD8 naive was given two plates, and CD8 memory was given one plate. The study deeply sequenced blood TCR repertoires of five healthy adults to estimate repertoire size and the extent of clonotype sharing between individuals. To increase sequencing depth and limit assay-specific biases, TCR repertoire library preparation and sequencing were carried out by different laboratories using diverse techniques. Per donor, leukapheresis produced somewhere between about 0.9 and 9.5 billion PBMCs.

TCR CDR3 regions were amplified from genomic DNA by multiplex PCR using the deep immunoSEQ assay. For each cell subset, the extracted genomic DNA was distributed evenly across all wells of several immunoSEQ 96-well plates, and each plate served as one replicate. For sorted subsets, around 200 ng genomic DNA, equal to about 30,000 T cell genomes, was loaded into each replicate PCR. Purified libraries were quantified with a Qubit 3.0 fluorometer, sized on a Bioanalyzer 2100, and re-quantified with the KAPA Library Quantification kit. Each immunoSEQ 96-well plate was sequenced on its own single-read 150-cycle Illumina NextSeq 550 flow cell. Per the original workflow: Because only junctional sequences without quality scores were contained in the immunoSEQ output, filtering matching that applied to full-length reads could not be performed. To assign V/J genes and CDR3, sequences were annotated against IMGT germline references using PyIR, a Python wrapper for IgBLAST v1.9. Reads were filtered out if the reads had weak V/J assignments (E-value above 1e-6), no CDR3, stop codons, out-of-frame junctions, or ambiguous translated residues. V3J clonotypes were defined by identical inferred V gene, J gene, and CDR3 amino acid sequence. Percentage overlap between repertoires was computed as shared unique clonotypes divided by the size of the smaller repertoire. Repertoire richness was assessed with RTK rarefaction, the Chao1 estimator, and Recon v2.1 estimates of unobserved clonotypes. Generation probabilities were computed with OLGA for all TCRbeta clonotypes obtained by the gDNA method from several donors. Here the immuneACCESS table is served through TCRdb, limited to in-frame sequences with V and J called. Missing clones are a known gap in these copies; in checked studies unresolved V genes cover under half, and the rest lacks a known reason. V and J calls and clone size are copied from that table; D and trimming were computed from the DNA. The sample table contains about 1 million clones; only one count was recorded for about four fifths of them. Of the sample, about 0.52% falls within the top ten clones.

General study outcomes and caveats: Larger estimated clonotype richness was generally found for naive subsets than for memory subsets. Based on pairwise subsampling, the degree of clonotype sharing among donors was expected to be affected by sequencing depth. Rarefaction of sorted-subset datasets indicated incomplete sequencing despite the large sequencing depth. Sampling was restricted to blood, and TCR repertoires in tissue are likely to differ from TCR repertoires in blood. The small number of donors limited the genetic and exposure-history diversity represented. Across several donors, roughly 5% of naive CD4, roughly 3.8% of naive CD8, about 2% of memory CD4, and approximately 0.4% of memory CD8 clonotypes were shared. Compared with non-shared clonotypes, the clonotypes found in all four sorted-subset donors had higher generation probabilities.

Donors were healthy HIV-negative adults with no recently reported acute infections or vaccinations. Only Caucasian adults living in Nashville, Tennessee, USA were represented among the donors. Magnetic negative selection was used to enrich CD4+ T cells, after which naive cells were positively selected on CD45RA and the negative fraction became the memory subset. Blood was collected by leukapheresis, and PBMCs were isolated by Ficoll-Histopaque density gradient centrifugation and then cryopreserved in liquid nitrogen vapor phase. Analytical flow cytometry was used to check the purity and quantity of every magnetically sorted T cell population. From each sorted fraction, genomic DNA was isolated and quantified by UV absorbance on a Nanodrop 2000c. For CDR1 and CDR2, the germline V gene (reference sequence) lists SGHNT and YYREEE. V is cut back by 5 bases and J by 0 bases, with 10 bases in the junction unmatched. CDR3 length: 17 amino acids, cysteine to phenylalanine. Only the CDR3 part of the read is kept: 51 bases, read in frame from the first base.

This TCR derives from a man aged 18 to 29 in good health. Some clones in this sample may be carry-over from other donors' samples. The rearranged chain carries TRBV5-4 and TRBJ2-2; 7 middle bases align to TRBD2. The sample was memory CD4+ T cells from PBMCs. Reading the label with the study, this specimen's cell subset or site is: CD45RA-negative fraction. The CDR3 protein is CASSPGGLAANTGELFF. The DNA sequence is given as TGTGCCAGCAGTCCCGGAGGGCTAGCGGCGAACACCGGGGAGCTGTTTTTT.